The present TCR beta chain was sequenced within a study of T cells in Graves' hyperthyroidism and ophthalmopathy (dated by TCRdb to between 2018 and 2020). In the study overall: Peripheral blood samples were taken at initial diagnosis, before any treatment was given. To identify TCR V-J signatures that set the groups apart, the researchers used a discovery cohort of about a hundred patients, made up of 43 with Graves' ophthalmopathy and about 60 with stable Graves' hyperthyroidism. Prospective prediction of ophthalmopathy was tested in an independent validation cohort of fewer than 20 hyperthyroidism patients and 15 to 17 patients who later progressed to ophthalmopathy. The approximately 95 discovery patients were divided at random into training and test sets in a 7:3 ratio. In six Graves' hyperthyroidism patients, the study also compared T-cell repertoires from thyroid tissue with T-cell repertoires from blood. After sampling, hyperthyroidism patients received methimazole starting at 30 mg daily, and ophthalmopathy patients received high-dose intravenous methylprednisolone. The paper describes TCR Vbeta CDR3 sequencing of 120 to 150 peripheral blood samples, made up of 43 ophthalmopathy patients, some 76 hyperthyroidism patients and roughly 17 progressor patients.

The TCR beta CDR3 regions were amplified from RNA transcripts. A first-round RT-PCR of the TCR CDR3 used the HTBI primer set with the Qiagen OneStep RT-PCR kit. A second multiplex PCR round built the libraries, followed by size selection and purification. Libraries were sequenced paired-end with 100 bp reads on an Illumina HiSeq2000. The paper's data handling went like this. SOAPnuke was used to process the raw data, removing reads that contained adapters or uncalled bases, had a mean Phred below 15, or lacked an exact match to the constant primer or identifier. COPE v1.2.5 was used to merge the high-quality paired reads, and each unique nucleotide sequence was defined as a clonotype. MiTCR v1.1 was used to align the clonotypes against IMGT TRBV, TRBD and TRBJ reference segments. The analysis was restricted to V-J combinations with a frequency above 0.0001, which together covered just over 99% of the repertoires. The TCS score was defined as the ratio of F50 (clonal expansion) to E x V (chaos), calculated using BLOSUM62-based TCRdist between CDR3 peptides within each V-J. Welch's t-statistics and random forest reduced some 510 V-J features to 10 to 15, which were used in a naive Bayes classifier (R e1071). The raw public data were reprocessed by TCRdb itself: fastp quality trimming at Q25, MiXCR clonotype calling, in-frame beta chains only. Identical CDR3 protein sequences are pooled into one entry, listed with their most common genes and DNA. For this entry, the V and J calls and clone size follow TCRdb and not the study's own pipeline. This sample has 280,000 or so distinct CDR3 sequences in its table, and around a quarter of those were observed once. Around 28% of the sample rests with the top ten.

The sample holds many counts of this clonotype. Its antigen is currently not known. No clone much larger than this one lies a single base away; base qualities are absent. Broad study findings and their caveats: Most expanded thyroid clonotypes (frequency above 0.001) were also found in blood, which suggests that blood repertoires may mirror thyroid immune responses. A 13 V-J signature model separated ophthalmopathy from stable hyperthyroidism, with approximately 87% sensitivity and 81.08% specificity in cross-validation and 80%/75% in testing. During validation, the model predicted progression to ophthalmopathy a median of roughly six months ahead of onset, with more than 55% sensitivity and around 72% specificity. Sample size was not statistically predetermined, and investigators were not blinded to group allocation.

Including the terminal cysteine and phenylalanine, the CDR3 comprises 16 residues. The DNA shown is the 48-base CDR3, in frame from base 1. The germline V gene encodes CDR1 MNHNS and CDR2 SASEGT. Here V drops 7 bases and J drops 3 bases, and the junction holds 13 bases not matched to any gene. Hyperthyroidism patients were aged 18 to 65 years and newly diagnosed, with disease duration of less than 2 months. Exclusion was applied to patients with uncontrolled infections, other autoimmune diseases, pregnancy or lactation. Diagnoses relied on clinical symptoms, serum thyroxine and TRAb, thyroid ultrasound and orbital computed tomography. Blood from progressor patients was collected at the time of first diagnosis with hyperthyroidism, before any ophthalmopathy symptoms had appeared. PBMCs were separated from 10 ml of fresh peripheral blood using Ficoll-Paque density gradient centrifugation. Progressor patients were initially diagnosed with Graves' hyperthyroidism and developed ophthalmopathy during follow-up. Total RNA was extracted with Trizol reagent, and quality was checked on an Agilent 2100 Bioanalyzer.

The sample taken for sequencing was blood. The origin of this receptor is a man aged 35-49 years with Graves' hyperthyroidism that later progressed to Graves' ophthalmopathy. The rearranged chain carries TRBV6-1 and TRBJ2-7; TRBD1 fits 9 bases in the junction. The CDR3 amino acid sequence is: CASTPLGQGINYEQYF. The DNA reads TGTGCCAGCACTCCCTTGGGACAGGGTATAAACTACGAGCAGTACTTC.